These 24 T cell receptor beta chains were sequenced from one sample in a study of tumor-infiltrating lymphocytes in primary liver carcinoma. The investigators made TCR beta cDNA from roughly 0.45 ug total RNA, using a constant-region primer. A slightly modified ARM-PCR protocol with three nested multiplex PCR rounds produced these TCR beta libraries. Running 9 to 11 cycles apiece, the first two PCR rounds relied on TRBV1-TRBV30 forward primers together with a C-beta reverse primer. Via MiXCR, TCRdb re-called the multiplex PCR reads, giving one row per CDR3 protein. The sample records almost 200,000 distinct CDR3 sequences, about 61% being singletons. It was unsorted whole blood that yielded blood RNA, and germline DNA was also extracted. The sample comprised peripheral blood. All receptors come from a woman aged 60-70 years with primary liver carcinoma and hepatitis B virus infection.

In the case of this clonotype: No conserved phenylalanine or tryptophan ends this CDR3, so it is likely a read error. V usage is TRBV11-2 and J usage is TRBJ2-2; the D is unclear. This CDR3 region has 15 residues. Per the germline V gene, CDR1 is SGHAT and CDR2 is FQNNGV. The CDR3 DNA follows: TGTGCCAGTAGCTCGGGTCATACTAAGACCGGGGAGCTGTTTCTT. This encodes CASSSGHTKTGELFL.

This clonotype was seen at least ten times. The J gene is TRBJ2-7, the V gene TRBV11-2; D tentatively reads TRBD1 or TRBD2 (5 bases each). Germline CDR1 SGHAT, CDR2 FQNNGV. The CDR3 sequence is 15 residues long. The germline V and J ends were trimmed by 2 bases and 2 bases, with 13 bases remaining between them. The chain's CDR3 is CASSLNWGSTYEQYF. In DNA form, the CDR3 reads TGTGCCAGCAGCTTAAATTGGGGGTCCACCTACGAGCAGTACTTC.

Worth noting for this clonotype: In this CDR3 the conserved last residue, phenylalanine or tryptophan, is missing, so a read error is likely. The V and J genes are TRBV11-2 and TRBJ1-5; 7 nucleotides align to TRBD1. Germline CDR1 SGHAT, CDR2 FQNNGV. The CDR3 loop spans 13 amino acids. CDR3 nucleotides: TGTGCCAGCAGCTGGGACAGCAATAAGCCCCAGCATATT. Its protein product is CASSWDSNKPQHI.

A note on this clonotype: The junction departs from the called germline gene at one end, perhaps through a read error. In DNA form, the CDR3 reads TGTGTCAGCAGGGACGGAACGGGGGTCAGGTCGGCCAATGAGCAGTTCTTC. Its protein is CVSRDGTGVRSANEQFF. The V and J genes are TRBV11-2 and TRBJ2-1, with TRBD2 as a possible D gene (6 bases). CDR3 length: 17 residues. The germline V gene encodes CDR1 SGHAT and CDR2 FQNNGV.

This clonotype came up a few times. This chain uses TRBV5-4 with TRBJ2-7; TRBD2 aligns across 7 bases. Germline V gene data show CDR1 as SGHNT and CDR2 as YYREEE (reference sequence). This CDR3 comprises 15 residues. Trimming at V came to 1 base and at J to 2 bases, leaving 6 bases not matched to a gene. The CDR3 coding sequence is TGTGCCAGCAGCTTGATGGGGGGGAGGGCCTACGAGCAGTACTTC. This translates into CASSLMGGRAYEQYF.

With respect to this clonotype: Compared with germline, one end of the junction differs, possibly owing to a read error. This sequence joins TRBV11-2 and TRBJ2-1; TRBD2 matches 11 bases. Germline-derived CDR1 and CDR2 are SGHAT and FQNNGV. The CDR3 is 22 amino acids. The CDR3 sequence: CASSLPRASGRPRPSSYNGQFF. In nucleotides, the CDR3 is TGTGCCAGCAGTTTACCGCGGGCTAGCGGGAGGCCCCGACCAAGCTCCTACAATGGGCAGTTCTTC. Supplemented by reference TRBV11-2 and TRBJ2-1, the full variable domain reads EAGVAQSPRYKIIEKRQSVAFWCNPISGHATLYWYQQILGQGPKLLIQFQNNGVVDDSQLPKDRFSAERLKGVDSTLKIQPAKLEDSAVYLCASSLPRASGRPRPSSYNGQFFGPGTRLTVL.

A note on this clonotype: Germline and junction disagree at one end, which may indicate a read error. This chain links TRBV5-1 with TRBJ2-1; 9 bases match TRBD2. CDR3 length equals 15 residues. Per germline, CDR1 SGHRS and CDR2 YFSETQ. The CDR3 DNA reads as TGCGCCAGCAGCTTGGTGGTAGCGGGAGTGAATGGGCAGTTCTTC. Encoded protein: CASSLVVAGVNGQFF.

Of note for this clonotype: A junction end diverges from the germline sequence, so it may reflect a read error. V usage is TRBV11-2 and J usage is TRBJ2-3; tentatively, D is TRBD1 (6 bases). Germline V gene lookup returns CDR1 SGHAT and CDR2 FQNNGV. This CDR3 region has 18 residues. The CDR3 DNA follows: TGTGCCATCAGCCTCGGCGGCCGCGCAGGGGTGCTTGCAGATAGGCAGTATTTT. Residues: CAISLGGRAGVLADRQYF.

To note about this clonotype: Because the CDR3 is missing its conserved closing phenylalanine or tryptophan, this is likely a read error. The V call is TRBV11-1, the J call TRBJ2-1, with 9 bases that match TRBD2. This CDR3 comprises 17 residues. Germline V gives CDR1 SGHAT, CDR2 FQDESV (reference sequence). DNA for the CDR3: TGTACCAGCAGCTCCATTATGGCGGGAGGGCCGATCAATGAGCAGTTCCTC. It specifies CTSSSIMAGGPINEQFL.

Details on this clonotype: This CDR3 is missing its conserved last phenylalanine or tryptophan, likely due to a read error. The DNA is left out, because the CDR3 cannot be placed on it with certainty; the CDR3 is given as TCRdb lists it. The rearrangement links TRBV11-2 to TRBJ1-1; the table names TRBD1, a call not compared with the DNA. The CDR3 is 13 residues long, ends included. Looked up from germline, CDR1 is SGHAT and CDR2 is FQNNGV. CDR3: CAISLEGGTEVFL.

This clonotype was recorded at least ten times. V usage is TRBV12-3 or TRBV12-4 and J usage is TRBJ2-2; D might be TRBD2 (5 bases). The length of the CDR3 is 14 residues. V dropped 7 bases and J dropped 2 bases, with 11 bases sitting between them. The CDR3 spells CASIDRTNTGELFF. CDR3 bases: TGTGCCAGCATCGACCGGACTAACACCGGGGAGCTGTTTTTT.

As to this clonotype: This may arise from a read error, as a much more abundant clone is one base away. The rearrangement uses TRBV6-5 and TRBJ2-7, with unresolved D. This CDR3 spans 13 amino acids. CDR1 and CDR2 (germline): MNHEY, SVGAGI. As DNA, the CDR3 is TGTGCCAGCGGTTACTCCCACGGGTATGAGCAGTACTTC. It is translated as CASGYSHGYEQYF.

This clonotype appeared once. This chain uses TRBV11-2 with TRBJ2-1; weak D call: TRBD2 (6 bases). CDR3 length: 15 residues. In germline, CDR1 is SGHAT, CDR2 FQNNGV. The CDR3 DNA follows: TGTGTCAGAAACTTAGAGGGAGGAAGTATCGGTGAGCAGTTCTTC. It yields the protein CVRNLEGGSIGEQFF.

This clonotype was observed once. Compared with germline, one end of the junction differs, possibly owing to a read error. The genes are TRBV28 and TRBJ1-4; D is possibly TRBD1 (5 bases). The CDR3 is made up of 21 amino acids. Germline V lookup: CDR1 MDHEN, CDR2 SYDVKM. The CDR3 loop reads CGSRIDRFGLRSPTINEKLFF. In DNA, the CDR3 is TGTGGCAGCAGAATCGACAGATTTGGCCTACGTTCACCTACGATTAATGAAAAACTGTTTTTT. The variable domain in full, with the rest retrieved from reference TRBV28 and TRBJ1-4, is DVKVTQSSRYLVKRTGEKVFLECVQDMDHENMFWYRQDPGLGLRLIYFSYDVKMKEKGDIPEGYSVSREKKERFSLILESASTNQTSMYLCGSRIDRFGLRSPTINEKLFFGSGTQLSVL.

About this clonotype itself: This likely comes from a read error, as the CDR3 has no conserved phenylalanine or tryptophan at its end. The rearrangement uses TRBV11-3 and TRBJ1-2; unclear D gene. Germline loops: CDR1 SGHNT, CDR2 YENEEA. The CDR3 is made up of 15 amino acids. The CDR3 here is CANSSFSGSNYGYTL. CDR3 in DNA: TGTGCCAACAGCTCTTTTTCAGGCTCCAACTATGGCTACACCCTC.

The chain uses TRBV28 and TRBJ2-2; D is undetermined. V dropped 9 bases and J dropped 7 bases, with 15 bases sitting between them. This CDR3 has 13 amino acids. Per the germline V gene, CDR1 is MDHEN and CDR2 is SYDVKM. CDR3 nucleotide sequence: TGTGCCAGAAGAGCCGGTGGATTCGGGGAGCTGTTTTTT. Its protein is CARRAGGFGELFF.

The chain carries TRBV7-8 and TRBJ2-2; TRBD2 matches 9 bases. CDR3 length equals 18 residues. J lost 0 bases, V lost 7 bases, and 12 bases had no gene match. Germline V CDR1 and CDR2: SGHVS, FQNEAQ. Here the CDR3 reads CASNPWLAGYTNTGELFF. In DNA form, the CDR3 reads TGTGCCAGCAACCCTTGGCTAGCGGGATACACGAACACCGGGGAGCTGTTTTTT.

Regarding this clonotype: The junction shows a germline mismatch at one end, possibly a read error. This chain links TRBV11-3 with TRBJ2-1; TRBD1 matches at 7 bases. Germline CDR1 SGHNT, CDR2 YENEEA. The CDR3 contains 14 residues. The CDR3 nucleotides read TGTGCCAACAGCTTAGAGGGGGCTCGGAATGAGCAGTTCTTC. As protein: CANSLEGARNEQFF.

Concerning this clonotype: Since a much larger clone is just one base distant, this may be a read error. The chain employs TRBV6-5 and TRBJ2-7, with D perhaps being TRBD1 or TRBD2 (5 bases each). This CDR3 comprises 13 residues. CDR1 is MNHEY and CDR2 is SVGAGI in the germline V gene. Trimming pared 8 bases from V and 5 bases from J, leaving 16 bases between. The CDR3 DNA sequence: TGTGCCAGCCGCGAGGGACGGACAAACGAGCAGTACTTC. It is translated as CASREGRTNEQYF.

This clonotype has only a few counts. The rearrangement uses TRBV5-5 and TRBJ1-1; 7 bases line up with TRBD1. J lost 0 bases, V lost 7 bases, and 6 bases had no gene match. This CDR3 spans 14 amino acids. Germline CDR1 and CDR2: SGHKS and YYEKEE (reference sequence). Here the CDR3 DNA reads TGTGCCAGCGGGACAGACATTATGAACACTGAAGCTTTCTTT. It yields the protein CASGTDIMNTEAFF.

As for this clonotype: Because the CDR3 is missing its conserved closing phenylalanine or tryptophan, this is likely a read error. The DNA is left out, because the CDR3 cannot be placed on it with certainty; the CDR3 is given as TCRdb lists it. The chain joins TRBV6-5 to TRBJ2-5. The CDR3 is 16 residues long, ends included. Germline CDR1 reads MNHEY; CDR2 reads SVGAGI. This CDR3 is CASSYLGGPTQETQYI.

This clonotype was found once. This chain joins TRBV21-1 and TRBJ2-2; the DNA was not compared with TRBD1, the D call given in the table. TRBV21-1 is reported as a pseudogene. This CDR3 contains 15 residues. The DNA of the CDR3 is TGTGCCAGCAGTAAACGAGGGGAGTACACCGGGGAGCTGTTTTTT. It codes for CASSKRGEYTGELFF.

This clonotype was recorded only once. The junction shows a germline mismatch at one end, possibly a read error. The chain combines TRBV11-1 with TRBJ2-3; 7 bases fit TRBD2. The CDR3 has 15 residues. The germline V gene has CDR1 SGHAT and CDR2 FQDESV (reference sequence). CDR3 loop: CVSSRGLSRADTQYF. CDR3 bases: TGTGTCAGCAGCCGGGGACTAAGTCGCGCAGATACGCAGTATTTT. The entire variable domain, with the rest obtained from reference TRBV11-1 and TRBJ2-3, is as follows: EAEVAQSPRYKITEKSQAVAFWCDPISGHATLYWYRQILGQGPELLVQFQDESVVDDSQLPKDRFSAERLKGVDSTLKIQPAELGDSAMYLCVSSRGLSRADTQYFGPGTRLTVL.

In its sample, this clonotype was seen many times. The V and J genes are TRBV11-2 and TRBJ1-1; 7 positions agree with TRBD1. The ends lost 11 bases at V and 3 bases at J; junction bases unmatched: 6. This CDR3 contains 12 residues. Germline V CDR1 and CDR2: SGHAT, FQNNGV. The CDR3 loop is CACRQGDTEAFF. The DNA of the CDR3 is TGTGCCTGTCGACAGGGCGACACTGAAGCTTTCTTT.